This T cell receptor (beta chain) originates from a study of molecular identifiers for immune sequencing clone quantification. The CDR3 extends over 15 amino acids. Germline-derived CDR1 and CDR2 are SEHNR and FQNEAQ (reference sequence). Trimming at V came to 1 base and at J to 4 bases, leaving 5 bases not matched to a gene. This clonotype was seen repeatedly, ten times or more. Both previously described methods and listed TCR primers were employed to make bulk TCR libraries. TCRdb re-analysed the PCR reads in MiXCR, keeping a single row per CDR3 protein. The sample lists some 650,000 distinct CDR3 sequences; nearly 20% were seen once.

Sequencing input: naive CD8+ T cells from blood, with Jurkat cell RNA spiked in. Subset in this sample: FACS-sorted CD8+CD4-CCR7+CD45RA+ naive T cells. The rearrangement links TRBV7-9 to TRBJ2-7; the match to TRBD2 covers 9 bases. This receptor was identified in a human donor in good health. Some libraries in this study had Jurkat cell RNA spiked in. CDR3 protein: CASSLDSGRKYEQYF. CDR3 coding DNA: TGTGCCAGCAGCTTAGACAGCGGGAGGAAGTACGAGCAGTACTTC. Using reference TRBV7-9 and TRBJ2-7 for the parts outside the CDR3, the full variable domain is DTGVSQNPRHKITKRGQNVTFRCDPISEHNRLYWYRQTLGQGPEFLTYFQNEAQLEKSRLLSDRFSAERPKGSFSTLEIQRTEQGDSAMYLCASSLDSGRKYEQYFGPGTRLTVT.